Listed here are 22 T cell receptor beta chains from one sample, sequenced in a study of identical twins. TCRdb reprocessed the 5' RACE reads with MiXCR, giving one entry per CDR3 protein. This table has more than 1.5 million distinct CDR3 sequences, around 33% appearing once. The sequencing input was cord blood. All receptors come from a newborn girl in good health.

This chain connects TRBV5-1 to TRBJ2-7, with a tentative D call TRBD2 (5 bases). This CDR3 comprises 14 residues. Germline CDR1 and CDR2: SGHRS and YFSETQ. Trimming took 5 bases from V and 7 from J, leaving 19 bases between them. The CDR3 loop reads CASSEGDVVREQYF. CDR3 nucleotides: TGCGCCAGCAGTGAGGGTGACGTAGTAAGAGAGCAGTACTTC. Full variable domain (rest looked up from reference TRBV5-1 and TRBJ2-7): KAGVTQTPRYLIKTRGQQVTLSCSPISGHRSVSWYQQTPGQGLQFLFEYFSETQRNKGNFPGRFSGRQFSNSRSEMNVSTLELGDSALYLCASSEGDVVREQYFGPGTRLTVT.

The V gene is TRBV9, the J gene TRBJ1-4, with 12 positions matching TRBD1. Germline CDR1 and CDR2: SGDLS and YYNGEE. J gave up 10 bases and V 0 bases, and 1 base lay outside the gene matches. The CDR3 covers 14 residues. The CDR3 nucleotides are TGTGCCAGCAGCGTAGGGGACAGGGGGCGAAAACTGTTTTTT. Translation gives CASSVGDRGRKLFF.

The chain uses TRBV2 and TRBJ2-1; 8 nucleotides align to TRBD1. The germline CDR1 and CDR2 sequences are SNHLY and FYNNEI. The CDR3 runs to 16 residues. V dropped 6 bases and J dropped 2; count of bases not matched to a gene: 9. DNA for the CDR3: TGTGCCAGCAGCCTCTACGTGGACAGGGCCTACAATGAGCAGTTCTTC. Translation: CASSLYVDRAYNEQFF.

The chain carries TRBV14 and TRBJ1-2; possible D gene TRBD1, 5 bases. Germline V CDR1 and CDR2: SGHDN, FVKESK. V was trimmed by 3 bases and J by 4 bases, leaving 9 bases between them. The length of the CDR3 is 13 residues. The CDR3 DNA is TGTGCCAGCAGCCAGACACAGGCCTATGGCTACACCTTC. Residues: CASSQTQAYGYTF.

This clonotype was seen a handful of times. The chain employs TRBV14 and TRBJ1-4; the D is unclear. The CDR3 has 8 amino acids. V was clipped by 5 bases and J by 15 bases, with 4 bases between them. Germline-derived CDR1 and CDR2 are SGHDN and FVKESK. The CDR3 DNA is TGTGCCAGCAGCTTCATGTTTTTT. The encoded protein is CASSFMFF.

There are many counts of this clonotype. The chain links TRBV28 to TRBJ2-3; 7 positions agree with TRBD1. The germline V gene encodes CDR1 MDHEN and CDR2 SYDVKM. With V trimmed by 2 bases and J by 0 bases, 2 bases remained unmatched. The CDR3 has 15 amino acids. CDR3 region: CASSLQGVSTDTQYF. The CDR3 DNA reads TGTGCCAGCAGTTTACAGGGGGTTAGCACAGATACGCAGTATTTT.

The chain combines TRBV12-3 or TRBV12-4 with TRBJ1-2; maybe TRBD1 (5 bases). Trimming took off 6 bases at V and 5 bases at J, with 16 bases between the two ends. The CDR3 runs 14 residues. CDR3 residues: CASSSTLGRYGYTF. The CDR3 DNA sequence: TGTGCCAGCAGCTCTACCCTGGGGCGGTATGGCTACACCTTC.

The genes are TRBV29-1 and TRBJ2-7; D might be TRBD1 (6 bases). V was cut by 5 bases and J by 2 bases, with 13 bases left in between. This CDR3 is built from 13 residues. Germline loops: CDR1 SQVTM, CDR2 ANQGSEA. CDR3 residues: CSVNDRITYEQYF. The CDR3 nucleotides are TGCAGCGTTAACGACAGGATCACCTACGAGCAGTACTTC.

The chain has TRBV20-1 and TRBJ2-1; D is ambiguous. Germline V lookup: CDR1 DFQATT, CDR2 SNEGSKA (reference sequence). This CDR3 spans 16 amino acids. V was trimmed by 5 bases and J by 0 bases, leaving 17 bases between them. For the CDR3, the DNA is TGCAGTGCTTACCCCCCCCCTGGAAGCTCCTACAATGAGCAGTTCTTC. Residues: CSAYPPPGSSYNEQFF.

This clonotype was observed a few times. The genes are TRBV10-3 and TRBJ1-2, with 7 bases fitting TRBD1. The CDR3 is made up of 12 amino acids. Germline assignment: CDR1 ENHRY and CDR2 SYGVKD. The V and J ends lost 10 bases and 6 bases, in that order; junction bases with no gene match: 8. CDR3 protein: CATGNRGDGYTF. Written as DNA, the CDR3 is TGTGCCACGGGTAACAGGGGCGATGGCTACACCTTC.

The CDR3 DNA reads TGTGCCAGCTCACCGGACAGAACACCCCTCCACTTT. It is translated as CASSPDRTPLHF. The chain combines TRBV18 with TRBJ1-6, with D tentatively TRBD1 (6 bases). With 3 bases removed from V and 11 bases from J, the gap between germline ends came to 8 bases. Germline loops: CDR1 KGHSH, CDR2 LQKENI. CDR3 length: 12 amino acids. Full variable domain (remainder filled in from reference TRBV18 and TRBJ1-6): NAGVMQNPRHLVRRRGQEARLRCSPMKGHSHVYWYRQLPEEGLKFMVYLQKENIIDESGMPKERFSAEFPKEGPSILRIQQVVRGDSAAYFCASSPDRTPLHFGNGTRLTVT.

This clonotype was seen a few times. The chain couples TRBV3-1 to TRBJ2-7, with TRBD1 as a possible D gene (6 bases). Germline lookup yields CDR1 LGHDT and CDR2 YNNKEL (reference sequence). This CDR3 comprises 14 residues. V lost 6 bases and J lost 7, with 19 bases in between. CDR3 DNA: TGTGCCAGCAGTGGAACAGGGATAAACGGGGAGCAGTACTTC. This sequence encodes CASSGTGINGEQYF.

This clonotype was picked up a small number of times. The V gene is TRBV12-3 or TRBV12-4, the J gene TRBJ2-1; D is perhaps TRBD2 (6 bases). This CDR3 has 14 residues. Deletions cut 6 bases from V and 8 bases from J, with 17 bases between. The CDR3 DNA follows: TGTGCCAGCAGACGACTAGGATTCGGCTATGAGCAGTTCTTC. Its protein is CASRRLGFGYEQFF.

This chain joins TRBV4-1 and TRBJ2-4; 7 bases fit TRBD1. J gave up 0 bases and V 0 bases, and 5 bases lay outside the gene matches. The CDR3 spans 17 residues. Germline V gene data show CDR1 as MGHRA and CDR2 as YSYEKL. CDR3 bases: TGCGCCAGCAGCCAAGAGGGACAGCACCTAGCCAAAAACATTCAGTACTTC. It yields the protein CASSQEGQHLAKNIQYF.

The chain recombines TRBV10-3 with TRBJ2-7; TRBD2 might be the D (5 bases). The CDR3 sequence is 13 residues long. Trimming cost V 6 bases and J 1 base, with 10 bases left between them. Germline V gene lookup returns CDR1 ENHRY and CDR2 SYGVKD. The CDR3 DNA sequence: TGTGCCATCAGCCGGGGAACTTCCTACGAGCAGTACTTC. Encoded protein: CAISRGTSYEQYF.

V and J are TRBV7-9 and TRBJ1-1; the D is unclear. This CDR3 is built from 16 residues. Germline values: CDR1 SEHNR, CDR2 FQNEAQ (reference sequence). The V and J ends lost 7 bases and 6 bases respectively, with 24 bases between them. This CDR3 is CASKFPIRRKAAEAFF. The CDR3, as DNA: TGTGCCAGCAAATTCCCAATCCGCCGTAAGGCCGCTGAAGCTTTCTTT.

This clonotype was picked up a small number of times. The rearrangement links TRBV13 to TRBJ2-7, with D perhaps being TRBD1 or TRBD2 (5 bases each). Trimming pared 5 bases from V and 3 bases from J, leaving 17 bases between. The CDR3 consists of 15 residues. Germline V gene lookup returns CDR1 PRHDT and CDR2 FYEKMQ (reference sequence). The CDR3 loop is CASSLSRVRVYEQYF. For the CDR3, the DNA is TGTGCCAGCAGCCTATCCAGGGTGAGGGTCTACGAGCAGTACTTC.

The chain links TRBV20-1 to TRBJ2-7; D may be TRBD2 (6 bases). The CDR3 has 13 amino acids. Germline CDR1 and CDR2: DFQATT and SNEGSKA (reference sequence). Trimming removed 6 bases from V and 9 bases from J, with 21 bases in between. The CDR3 sequence: CSARDSPRDGQYF. CDR3 nucleotide sequence: TGCAGTGCCAGGGACTCACCTCGGGACGGGCAGTACTTC.

This clonotype was observed a handful of times. The rearrangement joins TRBV20-1 to TRBJ2-3, with D maybe TRBD2 (6 bases). CDR3 size: 14 residues. Deletions cut 0 bases from V and 2 bases from J, with 9 bases between. The germline CDR1 and CDR2 sequences are DFQATT and SNEGSKA (reference sequence). The CDR3 region is CSAREGEATDTQYF. In DNA form, the CDR3 reads TGCAGTGCTAGAGAGGGGGAGGCCACAGATACGCAGTATTTT.

The chain uses TRBV2 and TRBJ2-5, with TRBD2 as a possible D gene (7 bases). Germline CDR1 and CDR2: SNHLY and FYNNEI. The CDR3 totals 14 residues. Trimming pared 4 bases from V and 5 bases from J, leaving 14 bases between. CDR3 bases: TGTGCCAGCAGTGGATCTGCGGGGGCGGAGACCCAGTACTTC. Its translation is CASSGSAGAETQYF.

J is TRBJ2-7 and V is TRBV20-1; 8 bases line up with TRBD2. The junction had 15 bases not matched to a gene; V was cut back by 6 bases and J by 5 bases. The CDR3 is made up of 15 amino acids. Germline loops: CDR1 DFQATT, CDR2 SNEGSKA (reference sequence). Here the CDR3 DNA reads TGCAGTGCCCTGGGAGGGCCGGGACTAGTACACGAGCAGTACTTC. Translating it yields CSALGGPGLVHEQYF.

The chain combines TRBV5-6 with TRBJ2-5; 9 bases map to TRBD1. The closer fit of TRBJ2-1 to the DNA end suggests the J call may be wrong. The CDR3 loop spans 15 amino acids. Germline V lookup: CDR1 SGHDT, CDR2 YYEEEE. The CDR3 reads CASSLGQGVQETQFF. As DNA, the CDR3 is TGTGCCAGCAGCTTGGGACAGGGGGTCCAAGAGACCCAGTTCTTC.